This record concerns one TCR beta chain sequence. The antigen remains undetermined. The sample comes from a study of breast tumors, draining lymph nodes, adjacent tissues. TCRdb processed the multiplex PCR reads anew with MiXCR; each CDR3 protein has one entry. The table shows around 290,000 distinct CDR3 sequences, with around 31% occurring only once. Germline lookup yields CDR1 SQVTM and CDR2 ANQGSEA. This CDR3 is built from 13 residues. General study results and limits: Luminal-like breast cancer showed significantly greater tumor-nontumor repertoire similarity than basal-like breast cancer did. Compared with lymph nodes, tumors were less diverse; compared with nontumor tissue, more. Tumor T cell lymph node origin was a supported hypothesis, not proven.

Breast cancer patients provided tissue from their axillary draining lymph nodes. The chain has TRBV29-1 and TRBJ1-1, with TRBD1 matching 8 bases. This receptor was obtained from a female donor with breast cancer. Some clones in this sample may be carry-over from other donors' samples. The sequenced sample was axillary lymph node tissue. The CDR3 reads CSAEGTGITEAFF. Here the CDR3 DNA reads TGCAGTGCTGAAGGGACAGGAATTACTGAAGCTTTCTTT.